This T cell receptor (beta chain) was recorded in a study of shared clonotypes between healthy human individuals. The table came from immunoSEQ multiplex PCR; TCRdb's copy has only in-frame clones and leaves some out. The sample includes about 2.4 million clones, 80% to 95% of them seen just once. General study points: Despite large depth, sorted-subset datasets appeared incompletely sequenced. Deeper or shallower sequencing was expected to change how clonotypes are shared among donors.

This clone was recorded only once. Its antigen is currently unknown. J was trimmed by 5 bases and V by 4 bases; bases with no gene match: 5. Germline loops: CDR1 SGHTA, CDR2 FQGTGA. This CDR3 has 15 residues. Sequenced: naive CD4+ T cells from PBMCs. The subset is: CD45RA+ positively selected. The TCR comes from a man between 18 and 35 years old in good health. Some clones in this sample may be carry-over from other donors' samples. The J gene is TRBJ2-7, the V gene TRBV7-3; 13 bases align to TRBD2. The CDR3 region is CASSSGLAGTDEQYF. The CDR3 nucleotides read TGTGCCAGCAGCTCGGGACTAGCGGGAACCGACGAGCAGTACTTC.